These 7 T cell receptor beta chains came from one sample sequenced in a study of blood T cell repertoires in COVID-19. Assay used: immunoSEQ multiplex PCR; TCRdb lists only in-frame clones, some missing. This table holds roughly 170,000 clones, about four fifths found once. Sequencing used PBMCs or T cells enriched from blood (not recorded which). These receptors were taken from a man in his 60s who had recovered from COVID-19.

The V gene is TRBV4-1, the J gene TRBJ1-4, with TRBD1 as a possible D gene (5 bases). V shed 1 base and J shed 5 bases, with 5 bases lying between them. The CDR3 covers 13 residues. Germline CDR1 is MGHRA and CDR2 is YSYEKL. DNA for the CDR3: TGCGCCAGCAGCCAAGGGACAAATGAAAAACTGTTTTTT. Residues: CASSQGTNEKLFF.

The V and J genes are TRBV28 and TRBJ2-1; TRBD1 agrees at 12 bases. In germline, CDR1 is MDHEN, CDR2 SYDVKM. This CDR3 comprises 17 residues. Trimming at V came to 5 bases and at J to 3 bases, leaving 8 bases not matched to a gene. For the CDR3, the DNA is TGTGCCAGCAGTCCCCTCGGGACAGGGGGCCTCTACAATGAGCAGTTCTTC. It is translated as CASSPLGTGGLYNEQFF.

This clone was counted a few times. The chain combines TRBV2 with TRBJ1-2; no definite D call. CDR3 length: 14 amino acids. Germline V CDR1 and CDR2: SNHLY, FYNNEI. Trimming removed 7 bases from V and 8 bases from J, with 20 bases in between. The CDR3: CASITGGQYGGYTF. The CDR3 DNA sequence: TGTGCCAGCATTACCGGAGGGCAGTATGGAGGCTACACCTTC.

The gene calls are TRBV7-2 and TRBJ1-5, with no clear D. CDR3 size: 15 residues. V was clipped by 2 bases and J by 4 bases, with 12 bases between them. The V gene's germline CDR1 is SGHTA and CDR2 FQGNSA. The CDR3 region is CASSLNLRGNQPQHF. Here the CDR3 DNA reads TGTGCCAGCAGCTTAAATCTCCGGGGAAATCAGCCCCAGCATTTT.

This clone was picked up one time. This rearrangement joins TRBV5-1 to TRBJ2-1; TRBD2 matches 10 bases. The CDR3 totals 16 residues. The V segment lost 3 bases and the J segment 2 bases; nucleotides outside the gene matches: 5. Germline CDR1 SGHRS, CDR2 YFSETQ. The CDR3 DNA follows: TGCGCCAGCAGCTCCCATAGCGGGGGGACCTACAATGAGCAGTTCTTC. Amino acid sequence: CASSSHSGGTYNEQFF.

The rearrangement joins TRBV5-1 to TRBJ1-2, with 11 bases identical to TRBD1. Germline V gene sequence: CDR1 SGHRS, CDR2 YFSETQ. The J segment lost 6 bases and the V segment lost 3 bases, leaving 7 bases of the junction unmatched. CDR3 length: 15 amino acids. CDR3 DNA sequence: TGCGCCAGCAGCTCAACAGGACAGGGGGCGAATGGCTACACCTTC. It encodes CASSSTGQGANGYTF. The whole variable domain, filled in from reference TRBV5-1 and TRBJ1-2, reads KAGVTQTPRYLIKTRGQQVTLSCSPISGHRSVSWYQQTPGQGLQFLFEYFSETQRNKGNFPGRFSGRQFSNSRSEMNVSTLELGDSALYLCASSSTGQGANGYTFGSGTRLTVV.

The chain has TRBV2 and TRBJ2-2; D might be TRBD1 (5 bases). V dropped 4 bases and J dropped 3 bases, with 18 bases sitting between them. The CDR3 totals 17 residues. CDR1 is SNHLY, CDR2 FYNNEI, per germline. The CDR3 region is CASSVTTGGVYTGELFF. The CDR3 DNA sequence: TGTGCCAGCAGTGTAACTACAGGTGGAGTGTACACCGGGGAGCTGTTTTTT.